A selection of T cell receptor beta chains follows, all from one sample in a study of blood T cell repertoires in COVID-19. Sequenced by immunoSEQ multiplex PCR; TCRdb stores in-frame clones only, minus some. The data contain about 95,000 clones, approximately 88% of them singletons. Material for sequencing was peripheral blood. The receptors were gathered from a man aged 60 to 75 with COVID-19, enrolled during active disease. CDR3s include the opening cysteine and the closing phenylalanine or tryptophan.

v_gene: TRBV24-1
j_gene: TRBJ1-2
CDR3aa: CATSVSDYGYTF

v_gene: TRBV7-9
j_gene: TRBJ1-1
CDR3aa: CASLLGGNTEAFF

v_gene: TRBV12-3/TRBV12-4
j_gene: TRBJ2-5
CDR3aa: CASSPRVGETQYF

v_gene: TRBV7-9
j_gene: TRBJ2-7
CDR3aa: CASSLLAGEREQYF

v_gene: TRBV5-8
j_gene: TRBJ2-7
CDR3aa: CASSRTGDDYEQYF

v_gene: TRBV2
j_gene: TRBJ1-2
CDR3aa: CASSEVPGQGYTF

v_gene: TRBV24-1
j_gene: TRBJ2-7
CDR3aa: CATREYDEQYF

v_gene: TRBV9
j_gene: TRBJ2-7
CDR3aa: CASSATGGMYEQYF

v_gene: TRBV11-1
j_gene: TRBJ1-1
CDR3aa: CASSHSGGRQAFF

v_gene: TRBV14
j_gene: TRBJ2-7
CDR3aa: CASSPGTGRFGEQYF

v_gene: TRBV9
j_gene: TRBJ1-3
CDR3aa: CASSMSGNTIYF

v_gene: TRBV3-1/TRBV3-2
j_gene: TRBJ1-1
CDR3aa: CASSQGVAGGMNTEAFF

v_gene: TRBV13
j_gene: TRBJ2-3
CDR3aa: CASSLRGFTSTDTQYF

v_gene: TRBV7-9
j_gene: TRBJ2-3
CDR3aa: CASSWGGEDTQYF

v_gene: TRBV6-5
j_gene: TRBJ2-1
CDR3aa: CASRTRLAGHNEQFF

v_gene: TRBV10-2
j_gene: TRBJ2-5
CDR3aa: CATTTERLEETQYF

v_gene: TRBV5-1
j_gene: TRBJ1-1
CDR3aa: CASSQENTEAFF

v_gene: TRBV19
j_gene: TRBJ2-2
CDR3aa: CASSIAASGVGKLFF

v_gene: TRBV28
j_gene: TRBJ2-2
CDR3aa: CASILAGGPTGELFF

v_gene: TRBV2
j_gene: TRBJ2-5
CDR3aa: CASRRLAVGGETQYF

v_gene: TRBV30
j_gene: TRBJ2-7
CDR3aa: CAWKPRGYEQYF

v_gene: TRBV19
j_gene: TRBJ1-1
CDR3aa: CASSRGTNTEAFF

v_gene: TRBV5-1
j_gene: TRBJ2-7
CDR3aa: CASSADSMYEQYF

v_gene: TRBV21-1
j_gene: TRBJ2-3
CDR3aa: CASSDSSTDTQYF

v_gene: TRBV11-3
j_gene: TRBJ2-5
CDR3aa: CASSSNYMRNQETQYF

v_gene: TRBV4-3
j_gene: TRBJ2-5
CDR3aa: CASSQGIPGQEQETQYF

v_gene: TRBV25-1
j_gene: TRBJ2-7
CDR3aa: CASSLGQVRHEQYF

v_gene: TRBV2
j_gene: TRBJ2-2
CDR3aa: CASRAFLTGELFF

v_gene: TRBV12-3/TRBV12-4
j_gene: TRBJ1-1
CDR3aa: CASAGLVEKAFF

v_gene: TRBV7-9
j_gene: TRBJ2-5
CDR3aa: CASSSGLFQETQYF

v_gene: TRBV19
j_gene: TRBJ2-7
CDR3aa: CASSRLAGGYEQYF

v_gene: TRBV29-1
j_gene: TRBJ2-1
CDR3aa: CSVGLAGDYNEQFF

v_gene: TRBV24-1
j_gene: TRBJ2-1
CDR3aa: CATSERGPREEQFF

v_gene: TRBV19
j_gene: TRBJ1-1
CDR3aa: CASSIGTGMNTEAFF

v_gene: TRBV7-2
j_gene: TRBJ2-7
CDR3aa: CAAGGRSYEQYF

v_gene: TRBV7-2
j_gene: TRBJ1-2
CDR3aa: CASSHYQQGNYGYTF

v_gene: TRBV28
j_gene: TRBJ2-3
CDR3aa: CASTVDGVTDTQYF

v_gene: TRBV11-3
j_gene: TRBJ2-7
CDR3aa: CASSLSIHEQYF

v_gene: TRBV24-1
j_gene: TRBJ2-7
CDR3aa: CAPLTGFLTYEQYF

v_gene: TRBV18
j_gene: TRBJ2-7
CDR3aa: CASSFQGAYEQYF

v_gene: TRBV7-3
j_gene: TRBJ2-7
CDR3aa: CASSRDRGYEQYF

v_gene: TRBV5-1
j_gene: TRBJ2-7
CDR3aa: CASSLRDRGFSEQYF

v_gene: TRBV12-5
j_gene: TRBJ2-5
CDR3aa: CASGQTGPAVQETQYF

v_gene: TRBV2
j_gene: TRBJ2-7
CDR3aa: CASSDEGAREQYF

v_gene: TRBV7-6
j_gene: TRBJ2-7
CDR3aa: CASSLNAGALNSYEQYF

v_gene: TRBV7-9
j_gene: TRBJ1-2
CDR3aa: CASTLVDREECTF

v_gene: TRBV7-2
j_gene: TRBJ1-4
CDR3aa: CASSPPPTNEKLFF

v_gene: TRBV6-6
j_gene: TRBJ1-6
CDR3aa: CASSYSGAAYNSPLHF

v_gene: TRBV9
j_gene: TRBJ2-1
CDR3aa: CASSGQGSVNEQFF

v_gene: TRBV10-1
j_gene: TRBJ1-2
CDR3aa: CASRLGHRGKKNGYTF

v_gene: TRBV30
j_gene: TRBJ1-5
CDR3aa: CAWSPPGLGRNQPQHF

v_gene: TRBV6-5
j_gene: TRBJ2-5
CDR3aa: CASSKNRGGVETQYF

v_gene: TRBV6-4
j_gene: TRBJ1-2
CDR3aa: CASSAGQGEHYGYTF